These 10 T cell receptor beta chains share one sample of origin, sequenced in a study of T cell clonotyping in hematopoietic cell transplantation. Specified time point: recipient sample about 28 days before transplant, after cytoreduction. Method: immunoSEQ multiplex PCR; TCRdb's copy keeps in-frame clones and lacks some. This sample carries more than 8,000 clones, about 90% of them seen once, and the ten largest clones take around a quarter. The sequencing here drew on peripheral blood mononuclear cells, taken before stem cell transplant. The receptors derive from a woman aged 55-69 years with acute myeloid leukemia. Some clones in this sample may be carry-over from other donors' samples.

The chain recombines TRBV18 with TRBJ2-5; TRBD2 might be the D (5 bases). The V and J ends lost 2 bases and 5 bases respectively, with 9 bases between them. The CDR3 runs 13 residues. Germline CDR1 is KGHSH and CDR2 is LQKENI. Here the CDR3 DNA reads TGTGCCAGCTCACCATCGGGGTCGGAGACCCAGTACTTC. Translated: CASSPSGSETQYF. Supplemented by reference TRBV18 and TRBJ2-5, the full variable domain reads NAGVMQNPRHLVRRRGQEARLRCSPMKGHSHVYWYRQLPEEGLKFMVYLQKENIIDESGMPKERFSAEFPKEGPSILRIQQVVRGDSAAYFCASSPSGSETQYFGPGTRLLVL.

This clone was counted only a few times. This chain uses TRBV18 with TRBJ1-4; 7 nucleotides agree with TRBD1. There are 18 residues in the CDR3. Germline CDR1 reads KGHSH; CDR2 reads LQKENI. V was pared by 2 bases and J by 7 bases, with 16 bases of the junction left unmatched. The CDR3 bases are TGTGCCAGCTCACCAGGGGGAGCAACAAAGGGGGCAAGTGAAAAACTGTTTTTT. Protein sequence: CASSPGGATKGASEKLFF.

The chain recombines TRBV27 with TRBJ2-3; D is tentatively TRBD1 or TRBD2 (6 bases each). The CDR3 contains 18 residues. V lost 3 bases and J lost 0, with 19 bases in between. Germline assignment: CDR1 MNHEY and CDR2 SMNVEV (reference sequence). For the CDR3, the DNA is TGTGCCAGCAGTTTGGCAGGGGCGCGGGGACTCAGCACAGATACGCAGTATTTT. Its translation is CASSLAGARGLSTDTQYF.

The chain links TRBV7-3 to TRBJ2-7; TRBD2 matches at 7 bases. CDR1 is SGHTA and CDR2 is FQGTGA in the germline V gene. The CDR3 runs 15 residues. V trimming: 0 bases; J trimming: 4 bases; junction bases outside the gene matches: 6. CDR3 sequence (DNA): TGTGCCAGCAGCTTAACGGGAGGGCCCGAGTACGAGCAGTACTTC. Its translation is CASSLTGGPEYEQYF. Full variable domain (outside the CDR3, taken from reference TRBV7-3 and TRBJ2-7): GAGVSQTPSNKVTEKGKYVELRCDPISGHTALYWYRQSLGQGPEFLIYFQGTGAADDSGLPNDRFFAVRPEGSVSTLKIQRTERGDSAVYLCASSLTGGPEYEQYFGPGTRLTVT.

The chain joins TRBV4-3 to TRBJ2-2; no clear D gene. The CDR3 is 12 amino acids. The germline V gene has CDR1 LGHNA and CDR2 YSLEER. V dropped 6 bases and J dropped 5 bases, with 7 bases sitting between them. CDR3: CASSLGTGELFF. The DNA for the CDR3 is TGCGCCAGCAGTTTAGGGACCGGGGAGCTGTTTTTT.

The V call is TRBV27, the J call TRBJ2-5; the match to TRBD1 covers 9 bases. Germline CDR1 reads MNHEY; CDR2 reads SMNVEV (reference sequence). The V and J ends lost 3 bases and 4 bases, in that order; junction bases with no gene match: 9. The CDR3 consists of 16 residues. CDR3 coding DNA: TGTGCCAGCAGTTTGCGACCCTGGGACAGGGTAGAGACCCAGTACTTC. Its translation: CASSLRPWDRVETQYF.

This chain uses TRBV7-2 with TRBJ2-3; either TRBD1 or TRBD2 may supply D (6 bases each). The V end lost 5 bases, the J end lost 6 bases, and 15 bases lay between the germline ends. In germline, CDR1 is SGHTA, CDR2 FQGNSA. The CDR3 extends over 14 amino acids. In nucleotides, the CDR3 is TGTGCCAGCAGCCCTTCGGGGGCCCAGGATACGCAGTATTTT. It encodes CASSPSGAQDTQYF.

The chain is built from TRBV5-4 and TRBJ1-1, with 11 bases identical to TRBD1. V gave up 1 base and J gave up 4 bases; unmatched junction bases: 6. The CDR3 loop spans 16 amino acids. Looked up from germline, CDR1 is SGHNT and CDR2 is YYREEE (reference sequence). In DNA, the CDR3 is TGTGCCAGCAGCTTGATACGGGACAGGGGGTTCACTGAAGCTTTCTTT. Translated: CASSLIRDRGFTEAFF.

The gene calls are TRBV4-3 and TRBJ2-5; D possibly corresponds to TRBD2 (6 bases). This CDR3 has 13 amino acids. V lost 2 bases and J lost 9, with 13 bases in between. Germline V gene lookup returns CDR1 LGHNA and CDR2 YSLEER. CDR3 residues: CASSQRTTEAQYF. Written as DNA, the CDR3 is TGCGCCAGCAGCCAAAGGACTACGGAGGCCCAGTACTTC.

The chain links TRBV28 to TRBJ2-1, with unresolved D. Germline assignment: CDR1 MDHEN and CDR2 SYDVKM. V was pared by 5 bases and J by 0 bases, with 17 bases between. The CDR3 runs to 17 residues. Here the CDR3 DNA reads TGTGCCAGCAGTCTGAAACCTCCCCCAAGCTCCTACAATGAGCAGTTCTTC. It encodes CASSLKPPPSSYNEQFF. Complete variable domain (other parts from reference TRBV28 and TRBJ2-1): DVKVTQSSRYLVKRTGEKVFLECVQDMDHENMFWYRQDPGLGLRLIYFSYDVKMKEKGDIPEGYSVSREKKERFSLILESASTNQTSMYLCASSLKPPPSSYNEQFFGPGTRLTVL.